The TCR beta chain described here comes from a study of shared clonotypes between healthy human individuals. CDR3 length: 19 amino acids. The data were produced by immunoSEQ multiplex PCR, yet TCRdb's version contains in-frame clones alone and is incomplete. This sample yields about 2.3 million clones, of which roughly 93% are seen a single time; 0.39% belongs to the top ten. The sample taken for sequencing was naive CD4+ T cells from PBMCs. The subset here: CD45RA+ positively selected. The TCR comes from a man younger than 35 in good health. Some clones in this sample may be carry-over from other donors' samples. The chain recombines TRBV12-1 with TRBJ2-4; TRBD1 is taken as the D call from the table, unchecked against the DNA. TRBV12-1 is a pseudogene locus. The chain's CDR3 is CASSPRGRGGNGTKRIQYF. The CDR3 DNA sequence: TGTGCCAGCAGCCCCAGGGGGCGAGGGGGCAATGGGACAAAACGGATTCAGTACTTC.